Listed below are T cell receptor beta chains from one sample, sequenced in a study of radiotherapy plus CTLA-4 blockade in lung cancer. The assay was immunoSEQ multiplex PCR, and TCRdb's table has in-frame clones only and misses some. The sample shows about 97,000 clones, approximately 74% of them seen only once. Specimen: peripheral blood, collected from a patient treated with radiotherapy plus ipilimumab. These receptors all come from a human donor with non-small cell lung cancer who had a partial response to radiotherapy plus ipilimumab. Some clones in this sample may be carry-over from other donors' samples. Each CDR3 is given without its conserved first and last residue. The order of the fields is V gene, clone size, CDR3 protein. Some rows mark clone size as missing; the rest say once, few, many or name a class of expanded clone.

V: TRBV6-5; size: .; CDR3: ASSYGPQGFNYGYT
V: TRBV5-1; size: .; CDR3: ASSLGAGGLGGQF
V: TRBV7-2; size: .; CDR3: ASSWPGTLAYEQY
V: TRBV29-1; size: .; CDR3: SVDGAPGQIQETQY
V: TRBV10-2; size: .; CDR3: ASRGGTSYVYEQY
V: TRBV7-2; size: .; CDR3: ASSFLGSGQF
V: TRBV2; size: .; CDR3: ASSEIPAGKSETQY
V: TRBV5-1; size: .; CDR3: ASSLVSARFVNEQF
V: TRBV7-3; size: .; CDR3: ASSSLTGQVGETQY
V: TRBV5-6; size: .; CDR3: ASSLLGTSGRPGGDTQY
V: TRBV11-2; size: .; CDR3: ASSSLDRVWEKLF
V: TRBV7-9; size: .; CDR3: ASSFGGAALNTGELF
V: TRBV10-3; size: .; CDR3: AIRQGIRADTQY
V: TRBV14; size: .; CDR3: ASSQGISAGPQETQY
V: TRBV7-9; size: .; CDR3: ASSFSGEQY
V: TRBV7-2; size: .; CDR3: ASSRLGGGSYEQY
V: TRBV19; size: .; CDR3: ASSRRTILNTEAF
V: TRBV9; size: .; CDR3: ASSMSLAGRYNEQF
V: TRBV5-1; size: .; CDR3: ASSIAGGLDTQY
V: TRBV19; size: few; CDR3: ASSQDRETLSGNTIY
V: TRBV27; size: .; CDR3: ASRKASGVAF
V: TRBV28; size: .; CDR3: ASSFDGAGVIQY
V: TRBV6-6; size: .; CDR3: ASSYSTGQNNEKLF
V: TRBV7-3; size: .; CDR3: ASSFSGVGEQY
V: TRBV7-2; size: .; CDR3: ASRKSRGGSYEQY
V: TRBV10-3; size: .; CDR3: AISERQGSTEAF
V: TRBV5-8; size: .; CDR3: ASSLYPRGYNEQF
V: TRBV2; size: once; CDR3: ASSPAHTGELF
V: TRBV29-1; size: few; CDR3: SVGSAGGTDTQY
V: TRBV6-6; size: few; CDR3: ASRSTGQPQH
V: TRBV28; size: .; CDR3: ASSLVGAEQY
V: TRBV4-2; size: .; CDR3: ASSQDSPGLTSGNTIY
V: TRBV9; size: .; CDR3: ASSVDLARHHEQF
V: TRBV11-2; size: .; CDR3: ASSSPDRGEAF
V: TRBV10-1; size: few; CDR3: ASSESGEATEAF
V: TRBV2; size: .; CDR3: ASRNTRTGTQETQY
V: TRBV6-5; size: .; CDR3: ASRPPGRLTDTQY
V: TRBV11-1; size: .; CDR3: ASSLSREQY
V: TRBV28; size: .; CDR3: ASSSVAGTGPHTGELF
V: TRBV15; size: .; CDR3: ATSRQRDSSTDTQY
V: TRBV4-1; size: few; CDR3: ASSQATGGIADTQY
V: TRBV6-1; size: once; CDR3: ASRGQGFQDEQY
V: TRBV12-5; size: .; CDR3: ASTGSGELF
V: TRBV9; size: .; CDR3: ASSVGENSPLH
V: TRBV10-3; size: .; CDR3: AISEPRETQY
V: TRBV5-1; size: .; CDR3: ASSLVSGLGTYEQY
V: TRBV11-2; size: .; CDR3: ASSTRLEKLF
V: TRBV30; size: .; CDR3: AWSVSGGTEAF
V: TRBV25-1; size: .; CDR3: ASEDSLNTEAF
V: TRBV5-1; size: .; CDR3: ASSLGPGGSTDTQY
V: TRBV6-5; size: .; CDR3: ASSYSLPGGYEQY
V: TRBV30; size: .; CDR3: AQNPRGDTNSPLH
V: TRBV7-3; size: .; CDR3: ASSWTGVTGELF